This TCR beta chain was captured by sequencing in a study of cytomegalovirus exposure and HLA in healthy donors. Study results and limitations: Accounts indicate the classifier identified cytomegalovirus status with strong specificity and sensitivity. Among the sequence variants, a highly shared cluster was likely an artifact of sequencing. Analysis was carried out at a later point, and it linked a missense DCLRE1C variant to TCR beta V- and J-gene trimming. As immune exposure information, only CMV serostatus was available.

V trimming: 0 bases; J trimming: 4 bases; junction bases outside the gene matches: 4. This CDR3 is built from 16 residues. The germline CDR1 and CDR2 sequences are SGDLS and YYNGEE. It was with 60 Vbeta and 13 Jbeta primers that the PCR ran. Profiling relied on immunoSEQ multiplex PCR, and the TCRdb table lists in-frame clones only, not all of them. The sample lists around 150,000 clones, about three quarters occurring once. To note about this clone: Its antigen is currently unknown.

The source is a woman between 50 and 59 years old in good health and CMV-seropositive. The rearrangement links TRBV9 to TRBJ2-1; 10 nucleotides line up with TRBD1. Material for sequencing was PBMCs. CDR3 nucleotide sequence: TGTGCCAGCAGCGTAGAGGGACAGGGGAATTACAATGAGCAGTTCTTC. It is translated as CASSVEGQGNYNEQFF.